These T cell receptor beta chains were read from a single sample in a study of T cell responses to AZD1222 COVID-19 vaccine. The table came from immunoSEQ multiplex PCR; TCRdb's copy has only in-frame clones and leaves some out. The sample consists of about 150,000 clones, approximately 85% of them appearing once. The input for sequencing was peripheral blood, taken 28 days after the second dose of the MenACWY control vaccine. The receptors here all came from an adult who received the MenACWY meningococcal vaccine as a control. Both conserved end residues are part of each CDR3. The order of the fields is CDR3 length, V gene, J gene, D gene, clone size, CDR3 protein, CDR3 DNA. The D gene is left open where the match is weak. Where a row states a size, it is once, few, many or the class of an expanded clone; other rows omit it.

16,TRBV15,TRBJ1-3,.,.,CATSRDTRNSGNTIYF,TGTGCCACCAGCAGAGATACGCGTAACTCTGGAAACACCATATATTTT
16,TRBV7-2,TRBJ1-3,TRBD1,few,CASSSNRGPGFRTIYF,TGTGCCAGCAGCTCCAACAGGGGGCCCGGCTTTAGGACCATATATTTT
12,TRBV27,TRBJ1-2,.,once,CASSFRGAGYTF,TGTGCCAGCAGTTTCAGGGGCGCGGGCTACACCTTC
14,TRBV30,TRBJ1-5,.,.,CAWSTGPGNQPQHF,TGTGCCTGGAGTACGGGTCCGGGCAATCAGCCCCAGCATTTT
15,TRBV4-3,TRBJ2-5,TRBD2,.,CASSRTSGNSETQYF,TGCGCCAGCAGCCGTACTAGCGGGAATTCAGAGACCCAGTACTTC
15,TRBV28,TRBJ2-1,.,.,CASSAIRGSYNEQFF,TGTGCCAGCAGCGCAATACGGGGGTCCTACAATGAGCAGTTCTTC
15,TRBV11-2,TRBJ1-6,TRBD1,.,CASSSGTAFVQALHF,TGTGCCAGCAGCTCCGGGACAGCCTTTGTTCAAGCCCTCCACTTT
15,TRBV9,TRBJ1-4,.,.,CASSGGDRMNEKLFF,TGTGCCAGCAGCGGGGGAGACCGGATGAATGAAAAACTGTTTTTT
14,TRBV6-2/TRBV6-3,TRBJ2-3,.,.,CASSSWRPADTQYF,TGTGCCAGCAGTTCGTGGCGCCCGGCAGATACGCAGTATTTT
14,TRBV7-9,TRBJ1-5,TRBD1,.,CASSSDREYQPQHF,TGTGCCAGCAGCTCTGACAGGGAATACCAGCCCCAGCATTTT
19,TRBV3-1/TRBV3-2,TRBJ2-1,.,.,CASSPGLGKGRVLYNEQFF,TGTGCCAGCAGCCCAGGGTTGGGAAAAGGCAGGGTTTTATACAATGAGCAGTTCTTC
17,TRBV15,TRBJ1-1,.,.,CATSRRRQGTVNTEAFF,TGTGCCACCAGCCGAAGAAGGCAAGGGACGGTGAACACTGAAGCTTTCTTT
17,TRBV28,TRBJ2-5,TRBD2,.,CAAQRYSGRQEGETQYF,TGTGCCGCCCAAAGGTACAGCGGGAGGCAGGAAGGAGAGACCCAGTACTTC
13,TRBV5-1,TRBJ1-2,.,.,CASRPGTEGGYTF,TGCGCCAGCAGACCGGGGACTGAGGGTGGCTACACCTTC
15,TRBV19,TRBJ1-3,.,.,CASSIEEGSGNTIYF,TGTGCCAGTAGTATTGAGGAGGGTTCTGGAAACACCATATATTTT
15,TRBV3-1/TRBV3-2,TRBJ1-1,.,.,CASSPSRTANTEAFF,TGTGCCAGCAGCCCCTCCCGGACAGCGAACACTGAAGCTTTCTTT
14,TRBV24-1,TRBJ2-1,TRBD1,once,CATSETGAGNEQFF,TGTGCCACCAGTGAGACAGGGGCGGGGAATGAGCAGTTCTTC
14,TRBV6-5,TRBJ2-7,.,.,CASSYFPWVGEQYF,TGTGCCAGCAGTTACTTCCCCTGGGTAGGCGAGCAGTACTTC
14,TRBV24-1,TRBJ1-5,TRBD1,.,CATSVGQDNQPQHF,TGTGCCACCAGTGTTGGACAGGACAATCAGCCCCAGCATTTT
11,TRBV30,TRBJ2-2,.,.,CAWSWTGELFF,TGTGCCTGGAGTTGGACCGGGGAGCTGTTTTTT
12,TRBV6-5,TRBJ2-3,.,.,CASSYYGDTQYF,TGTGCCAGCAGTTACTACGGAGATACGCAGTATTTT
15,TRBV6-5,TRBJ1-1,.,.,CASSLTPGANTEAFF,TGTGCCAGCAGCCTAACACCGGGGGCTAACACTGAAGCTTTCTTT
16,TRBV24-1,TRBJ2-3,TRBD2,few,CATSDTTSEVTDTQYF,TGTGCCACCAGTGATACGACTAGCGAGGTCACAGATACGCAGTATTTT
13,TRBV28,TRBJ1-3,.,.,CASLASSGNTIYF,TGTGCCAGCTTGGCGTCCTCTGGAAACACCATATATTTT
17,TRBV19,TRBJ2-1,TRBD2,.,CASSILGSGRVNNEQFF,TGTGCCAGTAGTATCTTGGGTAGCGGGAGGGTTAACAATGAGCAGTTCTTC
19,TRBV5-1,TRBJ2-1,.,.,CASSLTLGRTTGSYNEQFF,TGCGCCAGCAGCTTGACCTTGGGGAGGACAACTGGCTCCTACAATGAGCAGTTCTTC
17,TRBV6-2/TRBV6-3,TRBJ1-6,.,few,CASSSEGGVSYNSPLHF,TGTGCCAGCAGCTCCGAGGGGGGAGTCTCCTATAATTCACCCCTCCACTTT
12,TRBV30,TRBJ2-7,.,.,CAFLEGTYEQYF,TGTGCCTTCTTGGAGGGGACCTACGAGCAGTACTTC
14,TRBV5-1,TRBJ2-3,.,.,CASKAGQNTDTQYF,TGCGCCAGCAAGGCAGGGCAGAACACAGATACGCAGTATTTT
12,TRBV12-3/TRBV12-4,TRBJ1-1,.,.,CASSGGDTEAFF,TGTGCCAGCAGCGGGGGGGACACTGAAGCTTTCTTT
13,TRBV9,TRBJ2-1,.,.,CASSLSSYNEQFF,TGTGCCAGCAGCCTCTCCTCCTACAATGAGCAGTTCTTC
13,TRBV6-1,TRBJ1-5,.,.,CASSETGNQPQHF,TGTGCCAGCAGTGAGACGGGCAATCAGCCCCAGCATTTT